This T cell receptor beta chain was sequenced in a study of CD8 T cells in ankylosing spondylitis. Findings and limits, study-wide: Significantly higher representation of disease-linked clones was reported for matched ankylosing spondylitis synovial fluid. It appeared that ankylosing spondylitis blood was characterized by a TCR beta motif of several highly homologous variants.

Germline V lookup: CDR1 DFQATT, CDR2 SNEGSKA (reference sequence). V dropped 0 bases and J dropped 1 base, with 27 bases sitting between them. The CDR3 spans 20 residues. Quantitative molecular-barcoded 5'-RACE generated the TCR beta libraries. From the 5' RACE reads, TCRdb called clonotypes with MiXCR, one entry per CDR3 protein. The sample records 200,000 to 250,000 distinct CDR3 sequences, approximately 16% being singletons. Notes on this clonotype: The antigen is undetermined.

The V call is TRBV20-1, the J call TRBJ2-5; possibly TRBD2 for D (6 bases). The material sequenced was blood, either unsorted or a sorted T cell fraction (not recorded which). The origin of this receptor is a male donor with ankylosing spondylitis. CDR3 protein: CSAREGGPSGPYVLQETQYF. The CDR3 DNA follows: TGCAGTGCTAGAGAGGGGGGACCGTCAGGCCCCTACGTTCTCCAAGAGACCCAGTACTTC.